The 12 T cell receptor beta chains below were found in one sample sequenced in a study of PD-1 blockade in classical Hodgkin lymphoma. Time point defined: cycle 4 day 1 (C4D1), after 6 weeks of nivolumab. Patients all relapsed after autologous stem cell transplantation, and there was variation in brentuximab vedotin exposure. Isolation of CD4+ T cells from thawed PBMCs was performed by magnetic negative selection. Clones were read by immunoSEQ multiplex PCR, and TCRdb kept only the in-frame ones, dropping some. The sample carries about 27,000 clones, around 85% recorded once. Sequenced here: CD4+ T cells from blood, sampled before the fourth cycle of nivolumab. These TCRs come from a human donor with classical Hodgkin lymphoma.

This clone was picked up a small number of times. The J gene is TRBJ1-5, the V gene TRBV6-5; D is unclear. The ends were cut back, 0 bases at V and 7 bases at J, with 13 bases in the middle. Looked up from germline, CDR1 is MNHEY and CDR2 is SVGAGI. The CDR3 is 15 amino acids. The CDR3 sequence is CASSYSSGVRQPQHF. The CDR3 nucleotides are TGTGCCAGCAGTTACTCCTCGGGCGTGAGACAGCCCCAGCATTTT.

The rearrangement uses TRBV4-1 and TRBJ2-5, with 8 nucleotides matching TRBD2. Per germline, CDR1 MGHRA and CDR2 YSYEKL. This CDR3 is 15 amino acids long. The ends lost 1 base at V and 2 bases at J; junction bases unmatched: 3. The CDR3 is CASSQVKRGQETQYF. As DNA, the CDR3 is TGCGCCAGCAGCCAAGTTAAGCGGGGGCAAGAGACCCAGTACTTC.

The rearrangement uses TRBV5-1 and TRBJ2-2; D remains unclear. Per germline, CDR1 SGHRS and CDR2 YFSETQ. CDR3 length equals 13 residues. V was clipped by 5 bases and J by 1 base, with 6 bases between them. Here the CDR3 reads CASRDGNTGELFF. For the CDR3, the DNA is TGCGCCAGCAGGGACGGGAACACCGGGGAGCTGTTTTTT.

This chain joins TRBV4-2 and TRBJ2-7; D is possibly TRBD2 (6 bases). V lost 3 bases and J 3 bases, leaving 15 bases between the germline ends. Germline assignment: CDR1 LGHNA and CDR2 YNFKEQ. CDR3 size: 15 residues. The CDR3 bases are TGTGCCAGCAGCCAGGTCCGGGACTGGAACTACGAGCAGTACTTC. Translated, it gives CASSQVRDWNYEQYF.

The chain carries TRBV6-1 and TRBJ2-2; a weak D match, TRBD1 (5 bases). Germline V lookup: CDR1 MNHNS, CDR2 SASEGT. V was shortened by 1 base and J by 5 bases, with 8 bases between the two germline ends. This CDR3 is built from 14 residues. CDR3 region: CASSEEGATGELFF. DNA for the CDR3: TGTGCCAGCAGTGAAGAAGGGGCAACCGGGGAGCTGTTTTTT.

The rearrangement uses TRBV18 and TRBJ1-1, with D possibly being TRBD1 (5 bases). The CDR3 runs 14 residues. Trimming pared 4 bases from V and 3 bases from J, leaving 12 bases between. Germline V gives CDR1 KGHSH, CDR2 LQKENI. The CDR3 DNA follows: TGTGCCAGCTCACGCAGGGTTATCGACACTGAAGCTTTCTTT. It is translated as CASSRRVIDTEAFF.

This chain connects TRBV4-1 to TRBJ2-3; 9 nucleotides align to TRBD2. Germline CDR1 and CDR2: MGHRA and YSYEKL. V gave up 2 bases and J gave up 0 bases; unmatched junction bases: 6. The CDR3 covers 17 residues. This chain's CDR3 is CASSQIRTSVSTDTQYF. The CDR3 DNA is TGCGCCAGCAGCCAAATCCGGACTAGCGTCAGCACAGATACGCAGTATTTT.

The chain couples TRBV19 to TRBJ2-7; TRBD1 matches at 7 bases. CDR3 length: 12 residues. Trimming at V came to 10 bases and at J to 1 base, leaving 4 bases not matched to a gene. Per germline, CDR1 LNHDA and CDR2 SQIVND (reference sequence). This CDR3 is CATRDRSYEQYF. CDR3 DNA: TGTGCCACCCGGGACAGATCCTACGAGCAGTACTTC. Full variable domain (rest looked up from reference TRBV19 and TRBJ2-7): DGGITQSPKYLFRKEGQNVTLSCEQNLNHDAMYWYRQDPGQGLRLIYYSQIVNDFQKGDIAEGYSVSREKKESFPLTVTSAQKNPTAFYLCATRDRSYEQYFGPGTRLTVT.

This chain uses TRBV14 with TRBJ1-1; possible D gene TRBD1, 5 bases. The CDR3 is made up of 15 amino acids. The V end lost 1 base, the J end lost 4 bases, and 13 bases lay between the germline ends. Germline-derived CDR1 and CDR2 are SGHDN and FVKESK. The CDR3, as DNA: TGTGCCAGCAGCCAAGTCGCCAGGGCGGGCACTGAAGCTTTCTTT. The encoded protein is CASSQVARAGTEAFF.

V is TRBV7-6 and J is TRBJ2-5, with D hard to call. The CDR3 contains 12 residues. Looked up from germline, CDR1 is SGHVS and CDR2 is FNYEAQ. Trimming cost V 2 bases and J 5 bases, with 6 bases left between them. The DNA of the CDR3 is TGTGCCAGCAGCTTAAATCGCGAGACCCAGTACTTC. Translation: CASSLNRETQYF.

CDR3 sequence reads: CASSSRGELFF. CDR3 nucleotide sequence: TGTGCCAGCAGCTCCCGCGGGGAGCTGTTTTTT. The V and J genes are TRBV7-6 and TRBJ2-2; the D is unclear. The length of the CDR3 is 11 residues. CDR1 is SGHVS, CDR2 FNYEAQ, per germline. Trimming cost V 4 bases and J 7 bases, with 4 bases left between them. Full variable domain (outside the CDR3, taken from reference TRBV7-6 and TRBJ2-2): GAGVSQSPRYKVTKRGQDVALRCDPISGHVSLYWYRQALGQGPEFLTYFNYEAQQDKSGLPNDRFSAERPEGSISTLTIQRTEQRDSAMYRCASSSRGELFFGEGSRLTVL.

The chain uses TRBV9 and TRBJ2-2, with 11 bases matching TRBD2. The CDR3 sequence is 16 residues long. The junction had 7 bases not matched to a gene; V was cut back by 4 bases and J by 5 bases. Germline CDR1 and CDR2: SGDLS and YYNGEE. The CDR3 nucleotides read TGTGCCAGCAGCAATAGCGGGAGGGCCAATACCGGGGAGCTGTTTTTT. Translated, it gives CASSNSGRANTGELFF.